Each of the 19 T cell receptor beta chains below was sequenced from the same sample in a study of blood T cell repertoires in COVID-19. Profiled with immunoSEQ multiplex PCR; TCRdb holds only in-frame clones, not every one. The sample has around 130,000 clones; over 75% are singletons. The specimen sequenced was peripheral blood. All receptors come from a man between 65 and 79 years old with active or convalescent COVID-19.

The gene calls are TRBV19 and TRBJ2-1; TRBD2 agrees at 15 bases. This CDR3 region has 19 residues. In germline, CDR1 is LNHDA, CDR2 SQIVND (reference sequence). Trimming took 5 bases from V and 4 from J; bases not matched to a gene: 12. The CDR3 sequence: CASSPGLAGGFLLYNEQFF. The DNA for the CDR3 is TGTGCCAGTAGTCCGGGACTAGCGGGAGGATTCCTCCTTTACAATGAGCAGTTCTTC.

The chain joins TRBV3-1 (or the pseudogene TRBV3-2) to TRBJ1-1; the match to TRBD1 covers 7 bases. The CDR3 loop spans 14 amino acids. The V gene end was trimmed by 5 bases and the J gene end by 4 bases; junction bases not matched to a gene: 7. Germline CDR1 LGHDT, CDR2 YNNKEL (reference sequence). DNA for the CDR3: TGTGCCAGCAGCGAAGGGACAGTCTCCACTGAAGCTTTCTTT. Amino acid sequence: CASSEGTVSTEAFF.

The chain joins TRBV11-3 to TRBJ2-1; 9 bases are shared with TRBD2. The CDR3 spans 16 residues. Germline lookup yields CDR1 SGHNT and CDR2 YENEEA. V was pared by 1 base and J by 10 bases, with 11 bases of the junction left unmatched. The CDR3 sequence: CASSLGALAGGGEQFF. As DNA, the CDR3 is TGTGCCAGCAGCTTAGGGGCACTAGCGGGCGGGGGCGAGCAGTTCTTC.

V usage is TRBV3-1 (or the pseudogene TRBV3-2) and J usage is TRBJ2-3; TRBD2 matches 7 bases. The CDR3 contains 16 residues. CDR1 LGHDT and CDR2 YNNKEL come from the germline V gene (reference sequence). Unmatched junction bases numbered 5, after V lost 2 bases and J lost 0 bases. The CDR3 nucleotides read TGTGCCAGCAGCCAATCTAGCGGCACTAGCACAGATACGCAGTATTTT. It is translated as CASSQSSGTSTDTQYF.

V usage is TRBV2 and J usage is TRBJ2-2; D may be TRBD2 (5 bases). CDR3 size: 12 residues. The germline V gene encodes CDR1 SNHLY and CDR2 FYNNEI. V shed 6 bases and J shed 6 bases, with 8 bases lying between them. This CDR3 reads CASRGDSGELFF. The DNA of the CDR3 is TGTGCCAGCAGGGGAGATTCCGGGGAGCTGTTTTTT.

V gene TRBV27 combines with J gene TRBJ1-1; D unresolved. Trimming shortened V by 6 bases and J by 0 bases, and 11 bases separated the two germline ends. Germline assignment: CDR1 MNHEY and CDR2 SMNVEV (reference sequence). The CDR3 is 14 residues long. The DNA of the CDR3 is TGTGCCAGCAGATTGCGTCTTCTGAACACTGAAGCTTTCTTT. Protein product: CASRLRLLNTEAFF.

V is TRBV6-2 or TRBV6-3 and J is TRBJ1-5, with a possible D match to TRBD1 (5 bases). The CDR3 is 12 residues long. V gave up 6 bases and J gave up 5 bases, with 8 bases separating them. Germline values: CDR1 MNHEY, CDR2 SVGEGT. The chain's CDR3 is CASSRGDQPQHF. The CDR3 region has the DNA TGTGCCAGCAGCCGGGGGGATCAGCCCCAGCATTTT.

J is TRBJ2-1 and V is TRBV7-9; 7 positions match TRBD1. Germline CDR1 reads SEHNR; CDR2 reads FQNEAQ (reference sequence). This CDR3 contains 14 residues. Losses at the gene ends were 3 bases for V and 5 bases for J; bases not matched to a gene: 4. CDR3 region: CASSLGQINNEQFF. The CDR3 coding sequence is TGTGCCAGCAGCTTGGGACAGATAAACAATGAGCAGTTCTTC.

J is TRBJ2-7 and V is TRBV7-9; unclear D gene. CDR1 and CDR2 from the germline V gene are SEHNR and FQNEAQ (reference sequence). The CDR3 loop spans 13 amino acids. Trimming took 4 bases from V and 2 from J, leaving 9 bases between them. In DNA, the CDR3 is TGTGCCAGCAGCTACTCGAAAACCTACGAGCAGTACTTC. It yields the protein CASSYSKTYEQYF. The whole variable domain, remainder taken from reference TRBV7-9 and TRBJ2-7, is DTGVSQNPRHKITKRGQNVTFRCDPISEHNRLYWYRQTLGQGPEFLTYFQNEAQLEKSRLLSDRFSAERPKGSFSTLEIQRTEQGDSAMYLCASSYSKTYEQYFGPGTRLTVT.

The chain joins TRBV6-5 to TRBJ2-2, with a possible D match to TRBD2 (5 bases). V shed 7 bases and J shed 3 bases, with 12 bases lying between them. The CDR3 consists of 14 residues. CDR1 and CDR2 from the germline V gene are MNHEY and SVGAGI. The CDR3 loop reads CASILSGYTGELFF. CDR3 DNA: TGTGCCAGCATTCTAAGCGGATACACCGGGGAGCTGTTTTTT.

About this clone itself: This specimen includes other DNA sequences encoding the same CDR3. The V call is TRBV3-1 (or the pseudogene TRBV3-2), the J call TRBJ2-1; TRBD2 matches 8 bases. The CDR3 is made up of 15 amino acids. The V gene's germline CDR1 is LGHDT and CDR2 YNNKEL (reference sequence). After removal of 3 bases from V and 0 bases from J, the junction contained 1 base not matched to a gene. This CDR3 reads CASSQAGGSYNEQFF. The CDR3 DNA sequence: TGTGCCAGCAGCCAGGCGGGAGGCTCCTACAATGAGCAGTTCTTC.

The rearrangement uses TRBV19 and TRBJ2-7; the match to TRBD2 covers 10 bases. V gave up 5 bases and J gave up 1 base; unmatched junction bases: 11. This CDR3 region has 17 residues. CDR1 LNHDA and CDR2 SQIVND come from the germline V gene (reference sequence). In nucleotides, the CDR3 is TGTGCCAGTAGTCGGAATCTAGCGGGAGCCTCTTCCTACGAGCAGTACTTC. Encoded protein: CASSRNLAGASSYEQYF.

CDR3 nucleotides: TGTGCCAGCTCACCTAACAGGGTGGACAATCAGCCCCAGCATTTT. This translates into CASSPNRVDNQPQHF. This chain uses TRBV18 with TRBJ1-5; perhaps TRBD1 as D (6 bases). CDR1 and CDR2 from the germline V gene are KGHSH and LQKENI. The CDR3 has 15 residues. The germline V and J ends were trimmed by 3 bases and 3 bases, with 12 bases remaining between them. Full variable domain (outside the CDR3, taken from reference TRBV18 and TRBJ1-5): NAGVMQNPRHLVRRRGQEARLRCSPMKGHSHVYWYRQLPEEGLKFMVYLQKENIIDESGMPKERFSAEFPKEGPSILRIQQVVRGDSAAYFCASSPNRVDNQPQHFGDGTRLSIL.

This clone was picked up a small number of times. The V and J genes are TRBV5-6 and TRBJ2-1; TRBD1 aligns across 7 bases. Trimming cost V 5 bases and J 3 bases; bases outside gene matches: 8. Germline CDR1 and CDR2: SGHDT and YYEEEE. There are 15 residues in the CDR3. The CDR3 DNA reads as TGTGCCAGCAGACCAACAGGGGACGACTACAATGAGCAGTTCTTC. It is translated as CASRPTGDDYNEQFF.

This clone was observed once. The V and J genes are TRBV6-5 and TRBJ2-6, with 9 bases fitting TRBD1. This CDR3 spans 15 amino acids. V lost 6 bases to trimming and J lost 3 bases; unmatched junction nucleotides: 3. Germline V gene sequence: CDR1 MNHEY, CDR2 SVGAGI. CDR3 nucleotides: TGTGCCAGCAGGACAGGGGGATATGGGGCCAACGTCCTGACTTTC. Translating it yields CASRTGGYGANVLTF.

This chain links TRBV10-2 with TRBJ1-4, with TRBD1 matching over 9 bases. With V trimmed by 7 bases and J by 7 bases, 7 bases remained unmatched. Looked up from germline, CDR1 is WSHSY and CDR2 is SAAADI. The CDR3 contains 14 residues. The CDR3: CASKPGQGSEKLFF. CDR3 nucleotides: TGCGCCAGCAAACCGGGACAGGGAAGTGAAAAACTGTTTTTT.

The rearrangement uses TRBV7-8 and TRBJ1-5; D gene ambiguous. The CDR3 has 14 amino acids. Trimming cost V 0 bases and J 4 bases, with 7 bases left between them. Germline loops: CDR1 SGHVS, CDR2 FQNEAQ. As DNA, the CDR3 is TGTGCCAGCAGCTTAGCCCGGTTAAATCAGCCCCAGCATTTT. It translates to CASSLARLNQPQHF.

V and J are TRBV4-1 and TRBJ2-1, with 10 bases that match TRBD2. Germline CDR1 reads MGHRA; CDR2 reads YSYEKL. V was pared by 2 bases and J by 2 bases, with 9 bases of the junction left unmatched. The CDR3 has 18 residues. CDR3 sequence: CASSQYPRSGRTYNEQFF. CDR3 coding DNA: TGCGCCAGCAGCCAATACCCGCGTAGCGGGAGGACCTACAATGAGCAGTTCTTC.

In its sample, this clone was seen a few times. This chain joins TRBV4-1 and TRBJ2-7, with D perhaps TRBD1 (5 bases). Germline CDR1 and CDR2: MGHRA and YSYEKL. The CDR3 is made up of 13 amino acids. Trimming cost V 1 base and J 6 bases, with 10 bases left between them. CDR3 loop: CASSQADRSEQYF. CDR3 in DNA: TGCGCCAGCAGCCAAGCCGACAGATCCGAGCAGTACTTC.